The clone carrying this T cell receptor beta chain is a singleton in its sample. Sequenced by immunoSEQ multiplex PCR; TCRdb stores in-frame clones only, minus some. The profile shows fewer than 450,000 clones, approximately 84% of them singletons. The data belong to a study of blood T cell repertoires in COVID-19. Looked up from germline, CDR1 is LNHDA and CDR2 is SQIVND (reference sequence). The CDR3 runs 14 residues. The junction had 9 bases not matched to a gene; V was cut back by 9 bases and J by 9 bases. The chain couples TRBV19 to TRBJ1-6, with 9 bases fitting TRBD1. The sequence was collected from a woman younger than 45 who had recovered from COVID-19. Sequences were obtained from PBMCs or T cells enriched from blood (not recorded which). CDR3 bases: TGTGCCAGCCACGACAGGGGGAAACCTTCACCCCTCCACTTT. Encoded protein: CASHDRGKPSPLHF.